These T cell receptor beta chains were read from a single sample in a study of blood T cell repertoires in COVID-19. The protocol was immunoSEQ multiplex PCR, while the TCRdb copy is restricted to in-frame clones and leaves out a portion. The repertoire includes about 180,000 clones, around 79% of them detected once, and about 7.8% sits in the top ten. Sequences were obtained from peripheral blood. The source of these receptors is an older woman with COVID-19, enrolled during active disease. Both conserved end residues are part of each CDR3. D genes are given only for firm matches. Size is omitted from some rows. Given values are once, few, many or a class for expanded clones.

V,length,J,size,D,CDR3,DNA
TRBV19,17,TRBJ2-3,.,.,CASGRGLGGSGTDTQYF,TGTGCCAGTGGCAGGGGGCTTGGCGGGAGCGGCACAGATACGCAGTATTTT
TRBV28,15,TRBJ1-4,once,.,CASSTDRTWDEKLFF,TGTGCCAGCAGCACCGACAGGACATGGGATGAAAAACTGTTTTTT
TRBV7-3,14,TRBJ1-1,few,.,CASSLWGENTEAFF,TGTGCCAGCAGCTTATGGGGGGAGAACACTGAAGCTTTCTTT
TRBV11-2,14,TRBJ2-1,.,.,CASSLVRQGNEQFF,TGTGCCAGCAGCTTAGTCCGGCAGGGAAATGAGCAGTTCTTC
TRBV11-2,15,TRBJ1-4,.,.,CASSLAAGGGQKLFF,TGTGCCAGCAGCTTAGCCGCGGGAGGAGGGCAAAAACTGTTTTTT
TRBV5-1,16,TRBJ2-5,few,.,CASSLEGPRAGETQYF,TGCGCCAGCAGCCTGGAGGGCCCCAGGGCGGGGGAGACCCAGTACTTC
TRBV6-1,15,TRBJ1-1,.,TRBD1,CASSELAGGLTEAFF,TGTGCCAGCAGTGAATTGGCAGGGGGACTGACTGAAGCTTTCTTT
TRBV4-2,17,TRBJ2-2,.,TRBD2,CASSQAGGGLNTGELFF,TGTGCCAGCAGCCAAGCCGGCGGGGGGCTGAACACCGGGGAGCTGTTTTTT
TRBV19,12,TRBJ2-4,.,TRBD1,CASSSRTGMVNF,TGTGCCAGTAGTTCCCGGACAGGGATGGTGAACTTC
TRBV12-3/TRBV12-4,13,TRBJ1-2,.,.,CASSPRANYGYTF,TGTGCCAGCAGTCCCAGGGCGAACTATGGCTACACCTTC
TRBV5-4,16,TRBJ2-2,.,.,CASSLARGPKTGELFF,TGTGCCAGCAGCTTGGCCAGGGGACCTAAAACCGGGGAGCTGTTTTTT
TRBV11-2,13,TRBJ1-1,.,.,CASSFGRGTEAFF,TGTGCCAGCAGCTTCGGCAGAGGCACTGAAGCTTTCTTT
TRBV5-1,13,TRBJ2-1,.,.,CASSLFNGNEQFF,TGCGCCAGCAGCTTGTTTAACGGCAATGAGCAGTTCTTC
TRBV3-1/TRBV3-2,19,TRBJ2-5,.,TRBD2,CASSPYPLTSGNGRKTQYF,TGTGCCAGCAGCCCATACCCCCTGACTAGCGGGAATGGGAGGAAGACCCAGTACTTC
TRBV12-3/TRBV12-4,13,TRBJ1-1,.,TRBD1,CASSLLRGTEAFF,TGTGCCAGCAGTTTACTCAGGGGGACTGAAGCTTTCTTT
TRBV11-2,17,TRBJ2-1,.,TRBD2,CASSFGLAGGAYNEQFF,TGTGCCAGCAGCTTCGGACTAGCGGGAGGTGCCTACAATGAGCAGTTCTTC